Following are 19 T cell receptor beta chains from one sample sequenced in a study of blood T cell repertoires in COVID-19. This table comes from immunoSEQ multiplex PCR, and its TCRdb copy is limited to in-frame clones, with some not included. The sample has 380,000 or so clones, approximately 88% seen once. The sequenced material came from PBMCs or T cells enriched from blood (not recorded which). The receptors here all came from a woman aged 30 to 39 with acute COVID-19.

The genes are TRBV29-1 and TRBJ1-6; D call uncertain. The length of the CDR3 is 13 residues. The germline V gene has CDR1 SQVTM and CDR2 ANQGSEA. Trimming stripped 4 bases from V and 6 bases from J, with 10 bases between. The CDR3: CSVADTANSPLHF. In DNA form, the CDR3 reads TGCAGCGTTGCCGACACCGCTAATTCACCCCTCCACTTT. Together with reference TRBV29-1 and TRBJ1-6, the CDR3 gives the full variable domain: SAVISQKPSRDICQRGTSLTIQCQVDSQVTMMFWYRQQPGQSLTLIATANQGSEATYESGFVIDKFPISRPNLTFSTLTVSNMSPEDSSIYLCSVADTANSPLHFGNGTRLTVT.

The chain uses TRBV9 and TRBJ1-4; weak D call: TRBD1 (5 bases). Germline V gene data show CDR1 as SGDLS and CDR2 as YYNGEE. The CDR3 consists of 14 residues. V was pared by 4 bases and J by 6 bases, with 13 bases between. CDR3 in DNA: TGTGCCAGCAGCTACGGGGACTGGGATGAAAAACTGTTTTTT. Residues: CASSYGDWDEKLFF.

The rearrangement uses TRBV6-5 and TRBJ1-4, with D possibly being TRBD1 (5 bases). Germline V gene data show CDR1 as MNHEY and CDR2 as SVGAGI. V was trimmed by 6 bases and J by 5 bases, leaving 13 bases between them. The CDR3 length is 14 residues. CDR3 nucleotides: TGTGCCAGCAGCTACGTCGGGGGGAATGAAAAACTGTTTTTT. This encodes CASSYVGGNEKLFF.

This rearrangement joins TRBV30 to TRBJ2-3; TRBD2 agrees at 14 bases. J lost 1 base, V lost 1 base, and 10 bases had no gene match. The CDR3 extends over 19 amino acids. Germline values: CDR1 GTSNPN, CDR2 SVGIG (reference sequence). CDR3 loop: CAWSGGTSGGQKRTDTQYF. CDR3 in DNA: TGTGCCTGGAGTGGCGGGACTAGCGGGGGCCAAAAACGCACAGATACGCAGTATTTT.

The table lists this clone with a count of one. CDR3 DNA: TGCAGCGCCGAAAGGGCGGGGGGGCCCAATGAGCAGTTCTTC. Translated: CSAERAGGPNEQFF. The chain uses TRBV29-1 and TRBJ2-1; 9 bases are shared with TRBD2. J lost 6 bases, V lost 7 bases, and 10 bases had no gene match. The CDR3 spans 14 residues. In germline, CDR1 is SQVTM, CDR2 ANQGSEA.

The chain employs TRBV19 and TRBJ1-1; TRBD1 aligns across 9 bases. The CDR3 length is 17 residues. Trimming took 6 bases from V and 1 from J; bases not matched to a gene: 12. Germline-derived CDR1 and CDR2 are LNHDA and SQIVND (reference sequence). CDR3 nucleotide sequence: TGTGCCAGTAGCGCCGGACAGGGGATTTTAGGGAACACTGAAGCTTTCTTT. Translation gives CASSAGQGILGNTEAFF.

This sequence joins TRBV5-1 and TRBJ2-7, with 7 bases fitting TRBD1. The CDR3 length is 13 residues. Germline V gives CDR1 SGHRS, CDR2 YFSETQ. V lost 5 bases, J lost 5 bases, and 7 bases stayed unmatched. The CDR3 reads CASRTGQYNEQYF. In DNA form, the CDR3 reads TGCGCCAGCAGGACAGGGCAGTATAACGAGCAGTACTTC.

The CDR3 nucleotides are TGTGCCAGCAGTTTGGGGGGGGGCTACGAGCAGTACTTC. This encodes CASSLGGGYEQYF. The V gene is TRBV12-3 or TRBV12-4, the J gene TRBJ2-7, with TRBD2 identical over 7 bases. Trimming cost V 3 bases and J 3 bases; bases outside gene matches: 2. This CDR3 has 13 residues.

The chain couples TRBV7-8 to TRBJ2-3; D gene ambiguous. Trimming pared 1 base from V and 0 bases from J, leaving 14 bases between. Germline CDR1 is SGHVS and CDR2 is FQNEAQ. The CDR3 has 17 residues. The CDR3 sequence is CASSLGVAITSTDTQYF. The CDR3 region has the DNA TGTGCCAGCAGCTTAGGTGTCGCCATTACTAGCACAGATACGCAGTATTTT.

The V gene is TRBV4-1, the J gene TRBJ1-6; TRBD1 agrees at 8 bases. V was pared by 0 bases and J by 9 bases, with 10 bases of the junction left unmatched. Germline V CDR1 and CDR2: MGHRA, YSYEKL. CDR3 length equals 17 residues. The CDR3 reads CASSQDHTGGAGSPLHF. DNA for the CDR3: TGCGCCAGCAGCCAAGATCACACAGGGGGAGCGGGTTCACCCCTCCACTTT.

This chain links TRBV27 with TRBJ2-7; D is perhaps TRBD1 (6 bases). Germline V gene sequence: CDR1 MNHEY, CDR2 SMNVEV (reference sequence). The germline V and J ends were trimmed by 1 base and 3 bases, with 19 bases remaining between them. This CDR3 region has 17 residues. The CDR3 nucleotides read TGTGCCAGCAGTTTATTCTGGGGGCCGCAGGCCATCTACGAGCAGTACTTC. It encodes CASSLFWGPQAIYEQYF.

V is TRBV4-1 and J is TRBJ1-2; D unresolved. The CDR3 is 15 amino acids. In germline, CDR1 is MGHRA, CDR2 YSYEKL. Trimming pared 0 bases from V and 6 bases from J, leaving 14 bases between. The CDR3 region has the DNA TGCGCCAGCAGCCAAGATAGGCGGCGCGCTGATGGCTACACCTTC. It specifies CASSQDRRRADGYTF.

The chain has TRBV3-1 (or the pseudogene TRBV3-2) and TRBJ2-3, with unresolved D. This CDR3 has 15 amino acids. With 0 bases removed from V and 1 base from J, the gap between germline ends came to 8 bases. Germline assignment: CDR1 LGHDT and CDR2 YNNKEL (reference sequence). CDR3 residues: CASSQEFRGTDTQYF. The CDR3 DNA reads TGTGCCAGCAGCCAAGAATTTAGAGGCACAGATACGCAGTATTTT.

J is TRBJ2-3 and V is TRBV7-2; 10 bases are a match to TRBD2. This CDR3 is built from 14 residues. Germline trimming cut 1 base from V and 6 bases from J; bases unmatched to any gene: 1. Germline assignment: CDR1 SGHTA and CDR2 FQGNSA. CDR3 nucleotide sequence: TGTGCCAGCAGCTTAGAGCGGGGGGGGGATACGCAGTATTTT. It specifies CASSLERGGDTQYF.

The chain combines TRBV11-2 with TRBJ1-6; 8 bases map to TRBD1. The CDR3 has 16 residues. Germline trimming cut 4 bases from V and 9 bases from J; bases unmatched to any gene: 11. Germline CDR1 is SGHAT and CDR2 is FQNNGV. As DNA, the CDR3 is TGTGCCAGCAGCTCGTCAGATGGGGGGACAGGTTCACCCCTCCACTTT. It is translated as CASSSSDGGTGSPLHF.

The rearrangement uses TRBV7-8 and TRBJ2-1; perhaps TRBD1 as D (5 bases). The V end lost 5 bases, the J end lost 8 bases, and 19 bases lay between the germline ends. CDR3 length equals 15 residues. CDR1 is SGHVS, CDR2 FQNEAQ, per germline. DNA of the CDR3: TGTGCCAGCAGCCGTGGGGCAGACGTTGTTTATGAGCAGTTCTTC. It specifies CASSRGADVVYEQFF.

The V and J genes are TRBV7-9 and TRBJ1-1, with a weak D call TRBD1 (5 bases). V was clipped by 5 bases and J by 10 bases, with 23 bases between them. The CDR3 covers 15 residues. Germline CDR1 and CDR2: SEHNR and FQNEAQ (reference sequence). In DNA form, the CDR3 reads TGTGCCAGCAGCCTAGGGTCCCAGGGAACCGTGGGAGCTTTCTTT. Protein: CASSLGSQGTVGAFF.

This clone is a singleton in its sample. This chain joins TRBV2 and TRBJ2-3; D is uncertain. Per the germline V gene, CDR1 is SNHLY and CDR2 is FYNNEI. Trimming shortened V by 6 bases and J by 1 base, and 11 bases separated the two germline ends. This CDR3 comprises 14 residues. Here the CDR3 reads CASRLGRGTDTQYF. The CDR3 nucleotides read TGTGCCAGCAGGCTGGGCCGAGGCACAGATACGCAGTATTTT.

Details on this clone: A junction boundary mismatches the germline segment, possibly from a read error. The chain links TRBV6-2 or TRBV6-3 to TRBJ1-2, with a possible D match to TRBD1 (5 bases). This CDR3 region has 11 residues. CDR1 MNHEY and CDR2 SVGEGT come from the germline V gene. CDR3 amino acids: CASSYGLGTDF. The CDR3 DNA reads TGTGCCAGCAGTTACGGCTTGGGGACTGACTTC.